The 2 T cell receptor beta chains below were found in one sample sequenced in a study of Graves' ophthalmopathy and Graves' hyperthyroidism. Amplification of TCR beta CDR3 regions used RNA transcripts. The authors performed first-round RT-PCR with HTBI primers and then a second-round multiplex PCR. TCRdb reprocessed the multiplex PCR reads via MiXCR and lists one record per CDR3 protein. The data contain over a million distinct CDR3 sequences, 35% to 40% of them singletons. The material sequenced was peripheral blood or thyroid tissue (not recorded which). All receptors come from an adult man with Graves' hyperthyroidism.

This clonotype was observed many times. The rearrangement joins TRBV7-8 to TRBJ2-5; a possible D gene is TRBD2 (5 bases). Germline CDR1 SGHVS, CDR2 FQNEAQ. V lost 1 base, J lost 1 base, and 13 bases lay in between. CDR3 length: 16 residues. The CDR3 region has the DNA TGTGCCAGCAGCTTAGGGGCGACCGGGGTCCAAGAGACCCAGTACTTC. It is translated as CASSLGATGVQETQYF.

This chain joins TRBV20-1 and TRBJ2-7; D possibly uses TRBD1 or TRBD2 (6 bases each). Looked up from germline, CDR1 is DFQATT and CDR2 is SNEGSKA (reference sequence). This CDR3 is 14 amino acids long. Trimming stripped 3 bases from V and 0 bases from J, with 12 bases between. The CDR3 DNA follows: TGCAGTGCTAGGCGGAGGGGGAGCTCCTACGAGCAGTACTTC. Protein: CSARRRGSSYEQYF.